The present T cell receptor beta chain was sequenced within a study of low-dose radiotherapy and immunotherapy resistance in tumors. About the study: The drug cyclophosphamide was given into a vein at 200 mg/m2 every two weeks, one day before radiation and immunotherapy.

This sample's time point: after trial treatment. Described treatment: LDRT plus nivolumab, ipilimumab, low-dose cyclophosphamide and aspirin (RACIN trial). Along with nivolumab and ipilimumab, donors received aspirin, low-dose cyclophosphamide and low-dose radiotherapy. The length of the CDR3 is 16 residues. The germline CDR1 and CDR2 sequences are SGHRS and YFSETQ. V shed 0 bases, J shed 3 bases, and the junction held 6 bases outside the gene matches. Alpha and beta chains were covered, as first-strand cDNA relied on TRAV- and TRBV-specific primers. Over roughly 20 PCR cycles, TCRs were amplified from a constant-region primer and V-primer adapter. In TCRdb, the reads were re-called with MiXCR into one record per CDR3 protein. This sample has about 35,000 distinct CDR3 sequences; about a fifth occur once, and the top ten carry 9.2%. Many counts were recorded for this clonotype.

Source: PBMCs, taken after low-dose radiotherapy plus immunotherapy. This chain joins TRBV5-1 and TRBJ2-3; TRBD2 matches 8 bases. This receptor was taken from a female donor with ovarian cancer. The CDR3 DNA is TGCGCCAGCAGCTTGGAGGCTAGCGGGCCAACAGATACGCAGTATTTT. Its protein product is CASSLEASGPTDTQYF. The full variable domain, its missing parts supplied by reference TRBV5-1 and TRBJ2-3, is KAGVTQTPRYLIKTRGQQVTLSCSPISGHRSVSWYQQTPGQGLQFLFEYFSETQRNKGNFPGRFSGRQFSNSRSEMNVSTLELGDSALYLCASSLEASGPTDTQYFGPGTRLTVL.